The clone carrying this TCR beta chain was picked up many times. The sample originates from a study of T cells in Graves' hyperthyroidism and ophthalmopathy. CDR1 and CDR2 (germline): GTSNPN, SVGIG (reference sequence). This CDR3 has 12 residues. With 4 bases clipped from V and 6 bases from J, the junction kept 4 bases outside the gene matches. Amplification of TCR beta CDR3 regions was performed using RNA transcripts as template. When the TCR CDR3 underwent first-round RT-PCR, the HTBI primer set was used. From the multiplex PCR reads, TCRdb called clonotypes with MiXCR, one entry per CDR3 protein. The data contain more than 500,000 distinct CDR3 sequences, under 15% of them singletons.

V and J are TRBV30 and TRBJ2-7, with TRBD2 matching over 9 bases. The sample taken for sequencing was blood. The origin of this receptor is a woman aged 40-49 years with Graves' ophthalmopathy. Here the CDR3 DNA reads TGTGCCTGGAATAGCGGGAGTAGCGAGCAGTACTTC. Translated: CAWNSGSSEQYF.